This TCR beta chain appears in the sequencing data of a study of cytomegalovirus exposure and HLA in healthy donors (dated by TCRdb to about 2017). About the investigation overall: An earlier analysis of around 600 of the donors reported about 250 Gb of sequence data and about 100 million unique TCR beta sequences from around 200 million T cells. Around 320 gigabases of sequencing data and 80 million or so unique TCR sequences were included in an early release covering about 700 HLA-typed donors. Of the roughly 390 genotyped donors, roughly 76% were placed in the genetic ancestry cluster associated with self-reported Caucasian donors. The aim of the study was to test whether cataloging public T cell receptors could identify signatures of past pathogen exposure. Using immunosequencing, the study profiled T cell repertoires from 666 subjects and related those repertoires to cytomegalovirus serostatus. In addition to the first cohort of approximately 650 subjects, a separate validation cohort of 120 different subjects was used. The study combined high-throughput TCR immunosequencing, statistical association of individual TCRs with disease status, and machine learning to predict cytomegalovirus infection status. A later analysis re-examined previously published TCR beta repertoires from about 670 donors and added high-resolution HLA genotyping to investigate patterns of TCR occurrence. Rather than using new phenotypic data, the later analysis identified candidate immune exposures from TCR beta sequences and from how often those sequences occurred across donors. An earlier analysis of several hundred of the donors applied high-throughput TCR beta sequencing to assess whether each TCR beta V gene segment acted as functional or pseudogenic. Alongside the repertoire data, information on donor age, sex, ethnicity and CMV serostatus was compiled. A later genetic analysis took genome-wide SNP genotypes for about 55% of the 666 donors and used that subset as a discovery cohort. Every discovery cohort repertoire had been produced on one sequencing platform. HLA typing included class I and class II loci at four-digit resolution. Typing coverage varied by locus: 629-630 donors for A, B, C, DRB1 and DQB1; about 520 for DQA1; more than 600 for DPA1; 450 to 480 for DPB1. About five DR-DQ haplotypes were treated as single units for association and clustering because of strong linkage in the cohort. Among over 350 genotyped donors of the cohort, an average of 235,054 unique TCR beta nucleotide sequences were sequenced per donor, around 18% of them non-productive. Results and caveats for the whole study, not just this receptor: A group of highly shared sequence variants was considered likely to be a technical artifact of the sequencing pipeline. In an earlier analysis of around 600 of the donors, most TCR beta V segments appeared in productive rearrangements about 90% or about 30% of the time, broadly matching IMGT annotations. Most TCR sequences were seen in very few donors, while some public TCRs were found in many individuals. In a later analysis, the rate of TCR association differed among HLA loci, with DRB1 alleles having the most associated TCRs and HLA-C alleles having the fewest. Cytomegalovirus status was reported to be diagnosed by the classifier with high specificity and sensitivity in both the original and validation cohorts. Some IMGT-functional V segments, including TRBV6-2 and TRBV6-3, could not be told apart with the 87-base-pair reads, so those segments were excluded. The earlier analysis of fewer than 750 of the donors excluded approximately 15 rarely observed V segments, including chromosome 9 orphons, because counts were too low. At a false discovery rate of 0.05, a later analysis linked about 17,000 TCR beta sequences to specific HLA alleles. It was suggested by the authors that the approach could potentially be generalized to other disease states and immunological phenotypes. Immune exposure information for the cohort was limited to CMV serostatus. A further reported finding was that TCR beta sequences accurately predicted the HLA-A and HLA-B alleles for most subjects in the first cohort. Sequencing depth was assumed to be roughly uniform across donors in the presence/absence analyses, though that assumption may not hold. According to a later genetic analysis, donors in an Asian-associated ancestry cluster had fewer N-insertions in productive TCRs than the approximately 630-donor mean. Because HLA typing was missing for some donors at each locus, association tests included only the typed subset. A few of the identified cytomegalovirus-associated TCR beta chains were confirmed in vitro to be specific for cytomegalovirus antigens. Correlated functional status among segregating V segments might be attributable to linkage disequilibrium, but an unknown experimental factor could not be ruled out. Strong co-occurrence of HLA alleles, especially DR and DQ, made assigning TCR associations to individual alleles difficult. In a later analysis, several top co-occurrence clusters were reported to appear linked to parvovirus B19, influenza, CMV and Epstein-Barr virus. A total of about 150 TCR beta chains were listed by the study as associated with cytomegalovirus. This cohort had only TCR beta chains sequenced, and the lack of alpha or paired-chain data limited which features could be detected. Most CMV-associated TCR beta chains appeared to be HLA-restricted in a later analysis, and the HLA associations seemed to be driven largely by CMV exposure. V-gene and J-gene trimming of TCR beta chains was associated with a missense DCLRE1C variant in a later genetic analysis, and the association was replicated in an independent cohort. In a later analysis, HLA-associated TCR beta chains were found to be more clonally expanded and to have lower generation probabilities than equally common non-associated chains.

According to the germline V gene (reference sequence), CDR1 reads SEHNR and CDR2 reads FQNEAQ. Relative to germline, V is 5 bases shorter and J is 8 bases shorter, with 12 bases between their ends. The CDR3, cysteine through phenylalanine, is 12 amino acids long. The only DNA kept is the CDR3, 36 bases in frame from the first base. To prepare the library, the immunoSEQ multiplex PCR assay was applied. For the multiplex PCR, a mixture combining 60 forward primers for TCR Vbeta segments and 13 reverse primers for TCR Jbeta segments was used. Amplification of the CDR3 region of rearranged TCR beta genes was performed with a multiplex PCR assay on genomic DNA. On the Illumina HiSeq System, the amplified TCR beta libraries were sequenced as 87-base-pair reads. The authors processed their data as follows. Across the 600 to 700 repertoires, a later analysis counted some 81 million unique TCR beta chains, roughly 11 million of which were shared by at least two donors. Raw reads were error-corrected and collapsed into unique sequences with a nearest-neighbor algorithm that merged closely related sequences to remove PCR and sequencing errors. V, D and J gene segments were assigned by aligning CDR3 sequences to IMGT reference sequences. For a sequence to be retained, at least a six-nucleotide match to both a V gene segment and a J gene segment was required. A rearrangement counted as productive if the CDR3 had no stop codons and remained in frame with V and J, and every other rearrangement counted as non-productive. Following IMGT convention, CDR3 was defined as the stretch from the second conserved V-encoded cysteine to the conserved J-encoded phenylalanine. In an earlier analysis of around 570 of the donors, sequences lacking an unambiguous match to a single V gene segment were excluded. In an earlier analysis of 587 of the donors, V segments were called functional above 56.7% productive rearrangements and were called segregating when the between-donor standard deviation exceeded 5%. A statistical classification framework was built to diagnose cytomegalovirus status from the catalog of TCR beta chain sequences. V and J gene assignment, in a later analysis, came from comparing TCR nucleotide sequences with IMGT/GENE-DB human TR gene sequences. A later analysis assigned CDR3 sequences and most-parsimonious VDJ recombination scenarios with the TCRdist pipeline. In a later analysis, each TCR beta chain was defined by its CDR3 amino acid sequence together with its V-gene family, and reads lacking a unique V-gene family were excluded. A later analysis removed 592 highly shared, low-generation-probability nucleotide sequences to deal with suspected cross-contamination and a sequencing artifact. In a later analysis, a clonal expansion index for each public chain was calculated from normalized within-repertoire ranks of inferred template counts. Generation probabilities in a later analysis came from a VDJ recombination model fitted to out-of-frame rearrangements, and those results were checked against IGoR. Hypergeometric tests were used in a later analysis to score TCR-TCR, TCR-HLA and TCR-CMV co-occurrence, with a repertoire-size bias correction applied to the TCR pairs. In a later analysis, false discovery rates were estimated by permuting HLA or CMV assignments 20 times. In a later analysis, co-occurring TCRs were grouped using DBSCAN, and TCRdist sequence similarity was added for clustering within HLA-allele-positive subsets. Repertoires with fewer than 30,000 or more than 120,000 public chains were left out of co-occurrence clustering, as were five repertoires with anomalous nucleotide sharing. In TCRdb, the immuneACCESS table is reduced to in-frame sequences with V and J assigned. These tables do not hold every clone; where another copy was compared, an unresolved V gene accounts for under half, and the others remain unexplained. That table furnishes V, J and clone size, whereas the DNA furnished D and trimming. This sample gives about 130,000 clones in total; over 80% of them show up just once. The ten largest make up about 19% of the sample.

The cohort comprised around 700 healthy bone marrow donors. All cohort members were sampled while nominally healthy, although unrecorded immune exposures were likely present. The donor tested CMV seropositive, placing the donor among the 250 to 350 seropositive members of the cohort. Each donor provided a peripheral blood sample, and peripheral blood mononuclear cells were used for TCR beta sequencing. Genomic DNA was extracted from the blood cell samples with the Qiagen DNeasy Blood Extraction Kit. In regard to this clone: The antigen it recognizes is unknown. No base-level quality is on record; no much larger clone is a single base apart.

The receptor comes from a man between 18 and 35 years old in good health and CMV-seropositive. Sequencing was carried out using PBMCs. The chain couples TRBV7-9 to TRBJ1-1; TRBD1 could be the D gene, as 5 bases match. The sequenced DNA: TGTGCCAGCAGCCCTCTCGGGGGAGAAGCTTTCTTT. This is translated as CASSPLGGEAFF.